This T cell receptor (beta chain) is drawn from a study of shared clonotypes between healthy human individuals. Overall study context: Used for every donor were three CD4 naive, three CD4 memory, two CD8 naive and one CD8 memory plate.

CD4+ cells were split into CD45RA+ naive and CD45RA-negative memory subsets. CDR3 size: 15 residues. CDR1 is MNHEY and CDR2 is SVGAGI in the germline V gene. V was pared by 6 bases and J by 4 bases, with 17 bases between. Study-level points and caveats: Genetic and exposure-history diversity was limited by the few donors.

On this clone: The target antigen is unknown.

Libraries were prepared by immunoSEQ multiplex PCR; TCRdb keeps only in-frame clonotypes and omits some of them. The sample consists of about 1 million clones, around 76% of them appearing once. This TCR was recovered from a man aged 18-30 years in good health. The chain has TRBV6-5 and TRBJ2-3; D may be TRBD1 (8 bases). The material sequenced was memory CD4+ T cells sorted from blood. The subset here: CD45RA-negative fraction. In DNA form, the CDR3 reads TGTGCCAGCAGAAGACTAGCAGGGGGCCCAGATACGCAGTATTTT. The encoded protein is CASRRLAGGPDTQYF.